This paragraph covers one TCR beta chain sequence. Antigen unknown. This entry is derived from a study of cytomegalovirus exposure and HLA in healthy donors. Primers included in the PCR were 60 Vbeta and 13 Jbeta primers. Sequenced by immunoSEQ multiplex PCR; TCRdb stores in-frame clones only, minus some. The sample consists of fewer than 250,000 clones, about 85% of them appearing once. Germline CDR1 reads SGHKS; CDR2 reads YYEKEE (reference sequence). The CDR3 contains 15 residues. The ends were cut back, 6 bases at V and 8 bases at J, with 24 bases in the middle. Findings and caveats of the study: Common viral pathogens (according to a later analysis) appeared linked to several of the most significant clusters.

The chain is built from TRBV5-5 and TRBJ2-7; D is uncertain. This TCR was sampled from a boy younger than 10 in good health and CMV-seronegative. The sequenced sample consisted of PBMCs. CDR3 amino acids: CASTPLSNYPTQQYF. Written as DNA, the CDR3 is TGTGCCAGCACCCCCTTAAGCAACTATCCAACCCAGCAGTACTTC.